The 32 T cell receptor beta chains given below trace back to one sample, sequenced in a study of long-term antiretroviral therapy in people with HIV. A v3.0 immunoSEQ assay was performed at survey level. TCRdb's copy holds only in-frame clones and misses some; the assay was immunoSEQ multiplex PCR. This sample has tens of thousands of clones, with roughly 84% found just once. Sequences were derived from unsorted PBMCs, sampled 0.8 years after starting antiretroviral therapy. These receptors all come from a woman younger than 45 with HIV.

This rearrangement joins TRBV14 to TRBJ1-4; 9 positions match TRBD1. Germline-derived CDR1 and CDR2 are SGHDN and FVKESK. The CDR3 has 16 residues. Trimming took 2 bases from V and 12 from J; bases not matched to a gene: 13. The CDR3 loop reads CASSQRTGAQSEELFF. The CDR3 DNA follows: TGTGCCAGCAGCCAAAGGACAGGGGCCCAGTCCGAGGAACTGTTTTTT.

The CDR3 reads CASDRVNTEAFF. The DNA for the CDR3 is TGTGCCAGCGACAGGGTAAACACTGAAGCTTTCTTT. V is TRBV30 and J is TRBJ1-1; TRBD1 aligns across 7 bases. This CDR3 comprises 12 residues. Per the germline V gene, CDR1 is GTSNPN and CDR2 is SVGIG (reference sequence). Losses at the gene ends were 8 bases for V and 2 bases for J; bases not matched to a gene: 5. Based on the CDR3 plus reference TRBV30 and TRBJ1-1, the full variable domain is SQTIHQWPATLVQPVGSPLSLECTVEGTSNPNLYWYRQAAGRGLQLLFYSVGIGQISSEVPQNLSASRPQDRQFILSSKKLLLSDSGFYLCASDRVNTEAFFGQGTRLTVV.

The CDR3 DNA reads TGTGCCAGCAGCCGAGCGGCTATGAACACTGAAGCTTTCTTT. Protein sequence: CASSRAAMNTEAFF. V usage is TRBV9 and J usage is TRBJ1-1; D is uncertain. There are 14 residues in the CDR3. Germline CDR1 and CDR2: SGDLS and YYNGEE. V lost 4 bases to trimming and J lost 0 bases, with 10 bases between them.

The chain couples TRBV11-2 to TRBJ1-6; no reliable D call. V was cut by 3 bases and J by 5 bases, with 11 bases left in between. Per germline, CDR1 SGHAT and CDR2 FQNNGV. This CDR3 has 15 amino acids. In DNA, the CDR3 is TGTGCCAGCAGCTTTTCGTCAACCGATAATTCACCCCTCCACTTT. Residues: CASSFSSTDNSPLHF.

The chain employs TRBV7-2 and TRBJ1-5; D might be TRBD1 (5 bases). Trimming removed 5 bases from V and 7 bases from J, with 18 bases in between. The CDR3 spans 15 residues. From germline, CDR1 is SGHTA and CDR2 FQGNSA. CDR3 in amino acids: CASSPSGGGRQPQHF. CDR3 sequence (DNA): TGTGCCAGCAGCCCATCGGGGGGGGGTAGGCAGCCCCAGCATTTT.

The chain recombines TRBV6-5 with TRBJ2-5; D unresolved. The ends were cut back, 6 bases at V and 2 bases at J, with 16 bases in the middle. This CDR3 contains 15 residues. CDR1 is MNHEY, CDR2 SVGAGI, per germline. CDR3 in amino acids: CASRFRQFLQETQYF. The CDR3 nucleotides read TGTGCCAGCAGGTTTCGTCAGTTCTTGCAAGAGACCCAGTACTTC.

This clone was seen just once. The V call is TRBV6-5, the J call TRBJ2-3, with D perhaps given as TRBD1 or TRBD2 (5 bases each). Trimming left V 8 bases short and J 2 bases short, with 11 bases between. Germline-derived CDR1 and CDR2 are MNHEY and SVGAGI. There are 13 residues in the CDR3. The CDR3 sequence is CASRDGDTDTQYF. The CDR3 DNA reads as TGTGCCAGCCGGGACGGGGACACAGATACGCAGTATTTT.

The V and J genes are TRBV9 and TRBJ1-6, with D maybe TRBD1 (5 bases). Trimming removed 5 bases from V and 7 bases from J, with 22 bases in between. Germline values: CDR1 SGDLS, CDR2 YYNGEE. This CDR3 has 17 residues. Here the CDR3 DNA reads TGTGCCAGCAGTGAGAAAAACCACCGGGACGGAAATTCACCCCTCCACTTT. It is translated as CASSEKNHRDGNSPLHF.

The chain couples TRBV29-1 to TRBJ1-2; the D is unclear. Trimming took off 0 bases at V and 7 bases at J, with 15 bases between the two ends. This CDR3 comprises 14 residues. Germline CDR1 reads SQVTM; CDR2 reads ANQGSEA. The CDR3 DNA is TGCAGCGTTGAAGATTCTGGAGGGAAGAGTGGCTACACCTTC. Encoded protein: CSVEDSGGKSGYTF.

In DNA form, the CDR3 reads TGCGCCAGCAGCCGCCAGGAGTCTGGGGCCAACGTCCTGACTTTC. Translating gives CASSRQESGANVLTF. The chain has TRBV5-1 and TRBJ2-6; D remains unclear. The CDR3 runs to 15 residues. V gave up 4 bases and J gave up 1 base, with 9 bases separating them. Germline V lookup: CDR1 SGHRS, CDR2 YFSETQ. The full variable domain, in which reference TRBV5-1 and TRBJ2-6 provide the parts outside the CDR3, is KAGVTQTPRYLIKTRGQQVTLSCSPISGHRSVSWYQQTPGQGLQFLFEYFSETQRNKGNFPGRFSGRQFSNSRSEMNVSTLELGDSALYLCASSRQESGANVLTFGAGSRLTVL.

This chain uses TRBV30 with TRBJ2-2; 10 bases map to TRBD2. Germline trimming cut 0 bases from V and 0 bases from J; bases unmatched to any gene: 13. The CDR3 loop spans 20 amino acids. Germline CDR1 is GTSNPN and CDR2 is SVGIG (reference sequence). The CDR3, as DNA: TGTGCCTGGAGTGTTTGGGCTAGCGGGGGAAACTCGGCGAACACCGGGGAGCTGTTTTTT. It encodes CAWSVWASGGNSANTGELFF.

The chain has TRBV5-1 and TRBJ2-5; possible D gene TRBD2, 6 bases. The CDR3 loop spans 15 amino acids. Germline CDR1 and CDR2: SGHRS and YFSETQ. V was pared by 0 bases and J by 5 bases, with 14 bases between. The CDR3 DNA sequence: TGCGCCAGCAGCTTGGGGAGGGTAGACTGGGAGACCCAGTACTTC. Its translation: CASSLGRVDWETQYF.

The genes are TRBV6-5 and TRBJ2-2, with D perhaps TRBD2 (6 bases). Trimming cost V 6 bases and J 6 bases, with 11 bases left between them. Germline V gene data show CDR1 as MNHEY and CDR2 as SVGAGI. The CDR3 covers 13 residues. The CDR3 protein is CASSPGGPGELFF. The CDR3 DNA reads TGTGCCAGCAGCCCAGGAGGGCCCGGGGAGCTGTTTTTT.

This clone was seen just once. The chain combines TRBV7-9 with TRBJ1-1; D unclear. The V gene lost 5 bases and the J gene lost 4 bases, with 8 bases spanning the gap. The CDR3 is 12 amino acids. CDR1 SEHNR and CDR2 FQNEAQ come from the germline V gene (reference sequence). CDR3 amino acids: CASSERATEAFF. In DNA, the CDR3 is TGTGCCAGCAGCGAAAGGGCCACTGAAGCTTTCTTT. Variable domain in full (rest from reference TRBV7-9 and TRBJ1-1): DTGVSQNPRHKITKRGQNVTFRCDPISEHNRLYWYRQTLGQGPEFLTYFQNEAQLEKSRLLSDRFSAERPKGSFSTLEIQRTEQGDSAMYLCASSERATEAFFGQGTRLTVV.

This clone has more than one count but fewer than ten. The V and J genes are TRBV10-3 and TRBJ1-1; no definite D call. Trimming pared 6 bases from V and 4 bases from J, leaving 12 bases between. This CDR3 spans 13 amino acids. Germline CDR1 ENHRY, CDR2 SYGVKD. The CDR3 nucleotides read TGTGCCATCAGCTCTTGGGCCCGCACTGAAGCTTTCTTT. This gives the protein CAISSWARTEAFF.

The rearrangement links TRBV6-6 to TRBJ1-4; 7 nucleotides align to TRBD1. This CDR3 is 12 amino acids long. Germline values: CDR1 MNHNY, CDR2 SVGAGI (reference sequence). J lost 15 bases, V lost 4 bases, and 8 bases had no gene match. The CDR3 DNA follows: TGTGCCAGCAGTTCTAGCACAGGGGTATTGTTTTTT. Encoded protein: CASSSSTGVLFF.

The table lists this clone with a few counts. The chain is built from TRBV7-9 and TRBJ2-7; maybe TRBD1 (6 bases). Trimming shortened V by 2 bases and J by 4 bases, and 9 bases separated the two germline ends. Germline V gene lookup returns CDR1 SEHNR and CDR2 FQNEAQ (reference sequence). CDR3 length: 13 residues. In nucleotides, the CDR3 is TGTGCCAGCAGCTTAAGTCAGGGGTACGAGCAGTACGTC. Protein: CASSLSQGYEQYV.

The rearrangement uses TRBV7-9 and TRBJ2-4, with a possible D match to TRBD1 (6 bases). The CDR3 covers 17 residues. Trimming left V 2 bases short and J 0 bases short, with 14 bases between. CDR1 and CDR2 (germline): SEHNR, FQNEAQ (reference sequence). The chain's CDR3 is CASSLTGQPVAKNIQYF. The DNA of the CDR3 is TGTGCCAGCAGCTTAACCGGACAGCCAGTAGCCAAAAACATTCAGTACTTC.

The chain carries TRBV7-8 and TRBJ1-4; no definite D call. V was pared by 5 bases and J by 3 bases, with 19 bases between. The CDR3 runs 17 residues. Per germline, CDR1 SGHVS and CDR2 FQNEAQ. In DNA form, the CDR3 reads TGTGCCAGCAGCCACGCCTGGACCCTCGCGGCTAATGAAAAACTGTTTTTT. Protein sequence: CASSHAWTLAANEKLFF.

This clone was detected only once. This chain links TRBV6-5 with TRBJ2-2; either TRBD1 or TRBD2 may fit D (5 bases each). CDR1 and CDR2 from the germline V gene are MNHEY and SVGAGI. The CDR3 is 13 residues long. The V end was cut by 5 bases, the J end by 7 bases, with 11 bases between. In DNA, the CDR3 is TGTGCCAGCAGTAGGGACCCGGTCGGGGAGCTGTTTTTT. This gives the protein CASSRDPVGELFF.

V gene TRBV7-3 combines with J gene TRBJ2-3; 12 bases are shared with TRBD2. The germline gives CDR1 SGHTA, CDR2 FQGTGA. Germline trimming cut 2 bases from V and 8 bases from J; bases unmatched to any gene: 17. CDR3 size: 19 residues. The CDR3 nucleotides are TGTGCCAGCAGCTTAGGCCTAGCGGGGGGGACTAGCACAGATACTACGCAGTATTTT. This codes for CASSLGLAGGTSTDTTQYF.

The rearrangement uses TRBV6-1 and TRBJ2-3; a weak D match, TRBD2 (6 bases). Germline lookup yields CDR1 MNHNS and CDR2 SASEGT. The CDR3 totals 15 residues. V lost 1 base, J lost 1 base, and 9 bases lay in between. CDR3 nucleotide sequence: TGTGCCAGCAGTGAAGGGGGACTCGGCACAGATACGCAGTATTTT. Amino acid sequence: CASSEGGLGTDTQYF.

This chain uses TRBV30 with TRBJ1-2; D perhaps matches TRBD1 (5 bases). The V end was cut by 4 bases, the J end by 4 bases, with 10 bases between. CDR3 length: 12 residues. Looked up from germline, CDR1 is GTSNPN and CDR2 is SVGIG (reference sequence). CDR3 DNA: TGTGCCTGGAAGATGGGACCCTATGGCTACACCTTC. Amino acid sequence: CAWKMGPYGYTF.

The rearrangement joins TRBV14 to TRBJ2-3; a possible D gene is TRBD1 (8 bases). The CDR3 sequence is 17 residues long. The germline V gene encodes CDR1 SGHDN and CDR2 FVKESK. Between the trimmed V and J ends, which lost 4 bases and 1 base, there was a span of 18 bases. The CDR3: CASSRWGGDRRTDTQYF. CDR3 bases: TGTGCCAGCAGCCGATGGGGAGGGGACAGGCGCACAGATACGCAGTATTTT.

The chain joins TRBV5-1 to TRBJ1-2, with 7 bases lining up with TRBD1. With V trimmed by 4 bases and J by 2 bases, 5 bases remained unmatched. The CDR3 runs 14 residues. The germline V gene encodes CDR1 SGHRS and CDR2 YFSETQ. CDR3 loop: CASSTLTGNYGYTF. The CDR3 DNA follows: TGCGCCAGCAGCACTTTGACAGGGAACTATGGCTACACCTTC.

This chain joins TRBV9 and TRBJ2-7; D unclear. The CDR3 length is 13 residues. Germline V gene data show CDR1 as SGDLS and CDR2 as YYNGEE. The V and J ends lost 4 bases and 3 bases respectively, with 11 bases between them. CDR3 nucleotide sequence: TGTGCCAGCAGCCCGCCCAACAGCTACGAGCAGTACTTC. Its translation is CASSPPNSYEQYF.

The chain uses TRBV25-1 and TRBJ1-1, with 8 positions matching TRBD1. The CDR3 loop spans 12 amino acids. Germline-derived CDR1 and CDR2 are MGHDK and SYGVNS. The J segment lost 4 bases and the V segment lost 9 bases, leaving 4 bases of the junction unmatched. As DNA, the CDR3 is TGTGCCAGTAATACAGGGGGCACTGAAGCTTTCTTT. This translates into CASNTGGTEAFF.

V and J are TRBV5-8 and TRBJ2-2; 13 bases are shared with TRBD2. This CDR3 is built from 17 residues. CDR1 is SGHTS and CDR2 is YDEGEE in the germline V gene. V was clipped by 2 bases and J by 0 bases; unmatched bases: 1. The CDR3 sequence: CASSLLAGGANTGELFF. The DNA of the CDR3 is TGTGCCAGCAGCTTACTAGCGGGGGGGGCGAACACCGGGGAGCTGTTTTTT.

CDR3 residues: CASSQVVADRATDTQYF. Written as DNA, the CDR3 is TGTGCCAGCAGCCAAGTAGTAGCCGACAGGGCCACAGATACGCAGTATTTT. The rearrangement joins TRBV4-2 to TRBJ2-3; TRBD1 matches 7 bases. In germline, CDR1 is LGHNA, CDR2 YNFKEQ. The CDR3 is 17 residues long. The J segment lost 2 bases and the V segment lost 1 base, leaving 9 bases of the junction unmatched.

The gene calls are TRBV11-2 and TRBJ1-1, with D unclear. The CDR3 loop spans 15 amino acids. V lost 1 base, J lost 0 bases, and 9 bases lay in between. Germline V gene data show CDR1 as SGHAT and CDR2 as FQNNGV. The CDR3 DNA follows: TGTGCCAGCAGCTTAGGGTACAGTTTGAACACTGAAGCTTTCTTT. As protein: CASSLGYSLNTEAFF.

V usage is TRBV6-1 and J usage is TRBJ1-5, with 8 nucleotides matching TRBD1. This CDR3 is 13 amino acids long. Germline V gives CDR1 MNHNS, CDR2 SASEGT. V shed 6 bases, J shed 4 bases, and the junction held 2 bases outside the gene matches. The CDR3 bases are TGTGCCAGCAGGGACAGGGAAAATCAGCCCCAGCATTTT. It specifies CASRDRENQPQHF.

The CDR3 DNA reads as TGCAGCGTTGAACCCAGGTGGAGGATAGTGGACACTGAAGCTTTCTTT. Translation: CSVEPRWRIVDTEAFF. The chain couples TRBV29-1 to TRBJ1-1; no definite D call. Germline V CDR1 and CDR2: SQVTM, ANQGSEA. V dropped 2 bases and J dropped 3 bases, with 19 bases sitting between them. The length of the CDR3 is 16 residues.